This T cell receptor beta chain was observed in a study of glioma-infiltrating T cells after dendritic cell vaccination. Study findings and constraints: Higher pretreatment TIL content predicted longer progression-free time and survival.

Primers: 60 V beta forward and 13 J beta reverse. Profiling relied on immunoSEQ multiplex PCR, and the TCRdb table lists in-frame clones only, not all of them. The table lists over 70,000 clones, approximately 80% of them singletons, with 2.1% in the top ten. PBMC were collected before vaccination, two weeks after the third vaccination, and at progression. This CDR3 region has 14 residues. In germline, CDR1 is SEHNR, CDR2 FQNEAQ (reference sequence). V was shortened by 5 bases and J by 5 bases, with 15 bases between the two germline ends. In regard to this clone: Its antigen is as yet unknown.

The chain is built from TRBV7-9 and TRBJ1-1; tentative D call: TRBD1 (6 bases). The starting material was blood, obtained before dendritic cell vaccination. This TCR was sampled from a human donor with glioblastoma. CDR3 region: CASSPATGRTEAFF. In DNA, the CDR3 is TGTGCCAGCAGCCCTGCCACAGGGAGAACTGAAGCTTTCTTT.